This T cell receptor (beta chain) is from a study of blood T cells in healthy people across ages. CDR3 length: 14 residues. Germline V CDR1 and CDR2: SGDLS, YYNGEE. J lost 6 bases, V lost 3 bases, and 6 bases had no gene match. Peripheral blood samples of roughly 9.9 milliliters were drawn from each donor. Total RNA extracted from each sample amounted to at least 6 micrograms. Comment on this clonotype: Its specificity is unknown.

Next came a second PCR, run for roughly 7 to 12 cycles, which used a sample-barcoded 5' primer along with a J-beta primer mix. Tags on each cDNA molecule came from a template-switch adaptor with 12 random nucleotides. Via MiXCR, TCRdb re-called the 5' RACE reads, giving one row per CDR3 protein. The sample holds hundreds of thousands of distinct CDR3 sequences; 20% to 25% are singletons and the top ten take 3.5% to 4%. General study findings and limits: Fewer expanded clones and more diversity marked long-lived versus aged donors.

The sequencing sample was made of blood. The source is a man in his sixties or seventies in good health. V usage is TRBV9 and J usage is TRBJ2-3, with 8 positions matching TRBD1. For the CDR3, the DNA is TGTGCCAGCAGCGCAGTGGACAGGGTCGATACGCAGTATTTT. As protein: CASSAVDRVDTQYF.